This T cell receptor beta chain was recorded in a study of T cell repertoires in aging, cancer and after chemotherapy. The CDR3 runs to 11 residues. Deletions cut 4 bases from V and 12 bases from J, with 7 bases between. Peripheral blood genomic DNA, not sorted cells or RNA, was the template. Rearranged V-D-J TRB sequences were amplified with a mixed TRB-A/B primer pool. TCRdb used MiXCR to reprocess the multiplex PCR reads, holding one entry per CDR3 protein. The table has about 9,200 distinct CDR3 sequences, about 36% seen once. V gene TRBV12-3 or TRBV12-4 combines with J gene TRBJ1-6; D unclear. The receptor was derived from a human donor in good health. The specimen was blood. The CDR3 reads CASSYGEPLHF. The CDR3 DNA follows: TGTGCCAGCAGTTACGGGGAACCCCTCCACTTT.